This is a list of T cell receptor beta chains from one sample in a study of T cell responses to AZD1222 COVID-19 vaccine. Data came from immunoSEQ multiplex PCR; TCRdb stores just in-frame clones and leaves some out. Here the sample spans 90,000 to 95,000 clones, under 95% being singletons. The material was peripheral blood, obtained on day 0 of AZD1222 vaccination. Every receptor here comes from an adult in good health. The CDR3 runs from the conserved cysteine through the conserved F or W. D genes are given only for firm matches.

>TRBV7-9|TRBJ1-1|-
TGTGCCAGCAGCCCTGGTCAGGGACAAACTGAAGCTTTCTTT
CASSPGQGQTEAFF
>TRBV3-1/TRBV3-2|TRBJ1-1|TRBD1
TGTGCCAGCAGCCCGACCGGGACAGCTAACACTGAAGCTTTCTTT
CASSPTGTANTEAFF
>TRBV23-1|TRBJ2-7|-
TGCGCCAGCAGTCAATTCCCCGGGACCTACGAGCAGTACTTC
CASSQFPGTYEQYF
>TRBV7-8|TRBJ2-5|TRBD2
TGTGCCAGCAGCCTCGTCAGCGGGGAAGGGGAGACCCAGTACTTC
CASSLVSGEGETQYF
>TRBV6-6|TRBJ2-6|-
TGTGCCAGCTATTCCCCGGGGGTCTCTGGGGCCAACGTCCTGACTTTC
CASYSPGVSGANVLTF
>TRBV18|TRBJ2-1|TRBD2
TGTGCCAGCTCACTGACTAGCGGGGGGTCGTATGAGCAGTTCTTC
CASSLTSGGSYEQFF
>TRBV19|TRBJ2-1|-
TGTGCCAGTAGTACCCGGTGGACTTCGGAGGTATCCCCCTACAATGAGCAGTTCTTC
CASSTRWTSEVSPYNEQFF
>TRBV7-3|TRBJ2-2|-
TGTGCCAGCAGCTTTTACAGGGCCCAGAACACCGGGGAGCTGTTTTTT
CASSFYRAQNTGELFF
>TRBV6-5|TRBJ2-3|TRBD2
TGTGCCAGCAGCCTAGCGGGGGAGGGGGCAGATACGCAGTATTTT
CASSLAGEGADTQYF
>TRBV5-1|TRBJ1-4|-
TGCGCCAGCAGCCCGGTGGACCTTGGCGGAAAACTGTTTTTT
CASSPVDLGGKLFF
>TRBV27|TRBJ2-3|-
TGTGCCAGCAGTTTGCAGGGAGCAGATACGCAGTATTTT
CASSLQGADTQYF
>TRBV19|TRBJ1-5|TRBD1
TGTGCCAGTAATCCGGGACAGAGCAATCAGCCCCAGCATTTT
CASNPGQSNQPQHF